This T cell receptor beta chain was captured by sequencing in a study of blood T cell repertoires in COVID-19. V was cut by 3 bases and J by 4 bases, with 12 bases left in between. Germline V CDR1 and CDR2: MNHNS, SASEGT. This CDR3 is 14 amino acids long. Libraries were prepared by immunoSEQ multiplex PCR; TCRdb keeps only in-frame clonotypes and omits some of them. The sample consists of 95,000 to 150,000 clones, 74% of them appearing once. The sequence came from a man aged 55 to 69 with acute or convalescent COVID-19. Sequencing was carried out using peripheral blood. This chain connects TRBV6-1 to TRBJ1-2; maybe TRBD1 (5 bases). In DNA, the CDR3 is TGTGCCAGCAGTGATCAGGGCACCATCTATGGCTACACCTTC. Its protein product is CASSDQGTIYGYTF.